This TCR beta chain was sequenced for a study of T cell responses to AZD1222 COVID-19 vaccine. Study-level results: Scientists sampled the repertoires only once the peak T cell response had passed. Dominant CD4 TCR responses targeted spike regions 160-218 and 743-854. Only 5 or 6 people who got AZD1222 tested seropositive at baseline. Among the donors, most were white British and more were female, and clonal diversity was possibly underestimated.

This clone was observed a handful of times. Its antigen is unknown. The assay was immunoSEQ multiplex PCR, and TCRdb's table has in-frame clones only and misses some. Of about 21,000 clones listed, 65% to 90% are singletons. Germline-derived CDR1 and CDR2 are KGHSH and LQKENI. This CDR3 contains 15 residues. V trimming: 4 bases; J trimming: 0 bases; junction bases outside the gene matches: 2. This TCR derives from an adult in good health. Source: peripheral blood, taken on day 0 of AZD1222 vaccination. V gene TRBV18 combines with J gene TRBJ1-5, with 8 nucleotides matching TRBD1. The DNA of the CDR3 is TGTGCCAGCTCACAGGACAGGGCTAGCAATCAGCCCCAGCATTTT. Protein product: CASSQDRASNQPQHF. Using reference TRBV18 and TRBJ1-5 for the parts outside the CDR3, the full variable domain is NAGVMQNPRHLVRRRGQEARLRCSPMKGHSHVYWYRQLPEEGLKFMVYLQKENIIDESGMPKERFSAEFPKEGPSILRIQQVVRGDSAAYFCASSQDRASNQPQHFGDGTRLSIL.